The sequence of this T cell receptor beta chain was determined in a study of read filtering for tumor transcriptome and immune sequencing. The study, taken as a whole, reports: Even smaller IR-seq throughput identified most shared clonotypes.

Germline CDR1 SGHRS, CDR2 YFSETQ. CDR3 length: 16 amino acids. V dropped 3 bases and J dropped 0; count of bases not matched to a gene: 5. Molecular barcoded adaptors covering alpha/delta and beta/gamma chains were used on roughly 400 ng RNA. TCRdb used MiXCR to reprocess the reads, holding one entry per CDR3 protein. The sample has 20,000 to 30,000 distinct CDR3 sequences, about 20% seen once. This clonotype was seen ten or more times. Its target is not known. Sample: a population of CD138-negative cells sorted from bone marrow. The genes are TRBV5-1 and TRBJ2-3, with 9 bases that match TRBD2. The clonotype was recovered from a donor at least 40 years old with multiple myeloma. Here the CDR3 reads CASSSETSGSTDTQYF. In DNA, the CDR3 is TGCGCCAGCAGCTCCGAAACTAGCGGGAGCACAGATACGCAGTATTTT.